This T cell receptor (beta chain) was documented in a study of vaccination and CD4 T cells after COVID-19. For the study at large: Once vaccinated, a few convalescent patients provided samples at day 14 and again at days 161 to 241 post-vaccination. Study results and limitations: Spike mono-reactive clones accounted for 304 of the 307 vaccine-specific clones found in convalescent patients.

Noted time point: late sampling 161 to 241 days after vaccination in a few convalescent patients. Dates of PCR positivity, March to December 2020, preceded the US Alpha, Beta and Delta variants. TCRdb redid the calling of the PCR reads with MiXCR, one entry per CDR3 protein. Of 28,000 or so distinct CDR3 sequences detected, around 50% appear once; the ten largest clones hold under 6%. As for this clonotype: Its antigen remains unidentified.

Germline lookup yields CDR1 SGHVS and CDR2 FQNEAQ. The length of the CDR3 is 13 residues. J lost 2 bases, V lost 4 bases, and 2 bases had no gene match. Sequences were derived from CD4+ T cells from blood, sampled about 7 months after SARS-CoV-2 vaccination. The V and J genes are TRBV7-8 and TRBJ2-7; TRBD1 matches 7 bases. The source is a human donor who had recovered from COVID-19. For the CDR3, the DNA is TGTGCCAGCAGCTACCAGGGGGCCTACGAGCAGTACTTC. This translates into CASSYQGAYEQYF.